This T cell receptor beta chain was identified in a study of shared clonotypes between healthy human individuals. Regarding the study as a whole: At large depth, rarefaction still showed sorted-subset sequencing to be incomplete.

Naive-designated CD8 cells lacked CD45RO, were positively enriched for CCR7, and omitted terminally differentiated effector memory CD45RA+ cells. Across several immunoSEQ plates, the genomic DNA of each subset was split evenly. Sorted-subset replicate PCRs used approximately 190 ng of genomic DNA. This amount corresponded to approximately 30,000 T cell genomes. Only in-frame clones appear in the TCRdb table, and some are missing; sequencing was by immunoSEQ multiplex PCR. The table has under 2,000,000 clones, 85% to 95% seen once. Note on this clone: The antigen is not known. The sample holds other DNA sequences that translate to the same CDR3.

Sequenced input: naive CD8+ T cells sorted from blood. This sequence originates from a man aged 18-30 years in good health.

CDR3 coding DNA: TGTGCCAGCAGCGTAGATGGAACTAGCACAGATACGCAGTATTTT. It yields the protein CASSVDGTSTDTQYF. The chain is built from TRBV9 and TRBJ2-3; D ambiguous. The length of the CDR3 is 15 residues. The germline gives CDR1 SGDLS, CDR2 YYNGEE. Trimming left V 0 bases short and J 0 bases short, with 8 bases between. Full variable domain (outside the CDR3, taken from reference TRBV9 and TRBJ2-3): DSGVTQTPKHLITATGQRVTLRCSPRSGDLSVYWYQQSLDQGLQFLIQYYNGEERAKGNILERFSAQQFPDLHSELNLSSLELGDSALYFCASSVDGTSTDTQYFGPGTRLTVL.